The present entry profiles one T cell receptor (beta chain) with its context. Its antigen is still unknown. This sample is part of a study of T cell responses to AZD1222 COVID-19 vaccine. The CDR3 runs to 15 residues. Trimming stripped 2 bases from V and 3 bases from J, with 12 bases between. The germline V gene encodes CDR1 LNHNV and CDR2 YYDKDF (reference sequence). Profiled with immunoSEQ multiplex PCR; TCRdb holds only in-frame clones, not every one. This table holds 77,000 or so clones, approximately 90% found once. Findings and limits, study-wide: Spike was spanned by vaccine-associated CD4 TCRs, with dominance at 160-218 and 743-854.

The chain has TRBV15 and TRBJ2-3; D ambiguous. This material consisted of peripheral blood, taken on day 0 of MenACWY control vaccination. The sequence was obtained from an adult in good health. CDR3 residues: CATSRRYGGTDTQYF. Here the CDR3 DNA reads TGTGCCACCAGCAGACGCTACGGCGGAACAGATACGCAGTATTTT.